This T cell receptor (beta chain) was documented in a study of vaccination effects on CD4 cells after COVID-19. General observations from the study: Few convalescent patients were studied, and early post-infection samples were lacking.

Germline V CDR1 and CDR2: SQVTM, ANQGSEA. The CDR3 has 14 amino acids. The V gene end was trimmed by 7 bases and the J gene end by 3 bases; junction bases not matched to a gene: 7. Pools of viral peptides were used by the ViraFEST assay to expand antigen-specific CD4+ T cells ahead of sequencing. Subsequent to 10 days of culture, CD4+ T cells were isolated. Participants were vaccinated with two doses of either the BNT162b2 or mRNA-1273 vaccine. Points on this clone: Antigen unknown.

The assay was immunoSEQ multiplex PCR, and TCRdb's table has in-frame clones only and misses some. The sample yields 35,000 to 45,000 clones, approximately 84% seen once. The sample was CD4+ T cells from PBMCs cultured with HCoV-NL63 spike peptides, taken after COVID-19 vaccination. The rearrangement links TRBV29-1 to TRBJ2-5; 11 nucleotides agree with TRBD2. The source of this sequence is a human donor who received a COVID-19 vaccine. Some clones in this sample may be carry-over from other donors' samples. The CDR3 coding sequence is TGCAGCGCCGTAGCGGGGGGGCCCAAAGAGACCCAGTACTTC. It translates to CSAVAGGPKETQYF.